This entry is about one T cell receptor beta chain. Its target is unknown. This sample is part of a study of beta chain features in type 1 diabetes. Study observations and caveats: Across all four CD4+ subsets, people with type 1 diabetes showed modestly shorter TCRB CDR3s.

The investigators reverse transcribed all of the isolated RNA, so they sequenced expressed TCRB transcripts. The average for stem cell-like memory T cell samples was 970,000 or so reads. Sequencing used immunoSEQ multiplex PCR; TCRdb keeps in-frame clones, though not all of them. The data show under 20,000 clones, with 55% seen just once and 0.35% to 0.55% held by the top ten. Deletions cut 7 bases from V and 10 bases from J, with 19 bases between. Germline V gene data show CDR1 as GTSNPN and CDR2 as SVGIG (reference sequence). This CDR3 has 12 residues. Every donor provided one heparinised blood draw, which averaged around 110 mL. Researchers reported sorting CD4+ naive, central memory, regulatory and stem cell-like memory cells via CD45RO/CCR7/CD25/CD127/CD95/CD27.

The clonotype originates from a woman aged 18-30 years in good health. The rearrangement uses TRBV30 and TRBJ1-2; tentatively, D is TRBD1 (6 bases). Specimen: stem cell memory CD4+ T cells from blood. The CDR3 protein is CASGGGPDDYTF. The DNA of the CDR3 is TGTGCCTCCGGCGGGGGGCCGGATGACTACACCTTC.